This TCR beta chain emerged from a study of blood T cell repertoires in COVID-19. Only in-frame clones appear in the TCRdb table, and some are missing; sequencing was by immunoSEQ multiplex PCR. The data hold some 190,000 clones, with 84% observed a single time. V shed 0 bases and J shed 2 bases, with 20 bases lying between them. The CDR3 consists of 18 residues. Germline values: CDR1 LGHDT, CDR2 YNNKEL (reference sequence). The source is a human donor in a cohort sampled during active COVID-19. This chain uses TRBV3-1 (or the pseudogene TRBV3-2) with TRBJ2-7; D may be TRBD1 (5 bases). Sequencing input: peripheral blood. Here the CDR3 reads CASSQDVYRQTRAYEQYF. The CDR3 nucleotides are TGTGCCAGCAGCCAAGATGTTTACCGACAGACCAGAGCCTACGAGCAGTACTTC.